These 26 T cell receptor beta chains were all obtained from the same sample, sequenced in a study of OX40 agonist ivuxolimab in advanced cancers. The repertoire was sequenced with immunoSEQ multiplex PCR; TCRdb's copy has only in-frame clones and lacks some. This sample yields 70,000 or so clones, of which 70% to 90% are seen a single time; 0.7% to 1% belongs to the top ten. This sample comprised CD4+ or CD8+ T cells sorted from blood, obtained in a trial of the OX40 agonist ivuxolimab. Receptors were obtained from an adult with an advanced solid tumor such as melanoma, head and neck, liver or kidney cancer.

CDR3 protein: CAWSVRGEAFF. In DNA, the CDR3 is TGTGCCTGGAGTGTACGGGGTGAAGCTTTCTTT. The chain recombines TRBV30 with TRBJ1-1; D is unresolved. The CDR3 is 11 amino acids. Trimming removed 0 bases at V and 7 bases at J, with 6 bases between. Germline V CDR1 and CDR2: GTSNPN, SVGIG (reference sequence).

This chain uses TRBV7-7 with TRBJ2-2; 7 bases are a match to TRBD1. Trimming took 7 bases from V and 5 from J; bases not matched to a gene: 7. The CDR3 sequence is 14 residues long. Germline V lookup: CDR1 SSHAT, CDR2 FNYEAQ (reference sequence). The CDR3: CASTNKQGTGELFF. Here the CDR3 DNA reads TGTGCCAGCACCAACAAACAGGGGACCGGGGAGCTGTTTTTT.

This chain joins TRBV5-4 and TRBJ2-2, with D tentatively TRBD2 (7 bases). Germline CDR1 is SGHNT and CDR2 is YYREEE (reference sequence). The CDR3 extends over 15 amino acids. With 4 bases removed from V and 4 bases from J, the gap between germline ends came to 14 bases. The chain's CDR3 is CASSPRGATTGELFF. CDR3 bases: TGTGCCAGCAGCCCCCGGGGGGCGACCACCGGGGAGCTGTTTTTT.

As concerns this clone: The sample contains more than one DNA sequence encoding this CDR3. The chain links TRBV18 to TRBJ2-5, with D perhaps TRBD2 (6 bases). Germline V CDR1 and CDR2: KGHSH, LQKENI. The V end lost 0 bases, the J end lost 5 bases, and 7 bases lay between the germline ends. The CDR3 is made up of 13 amino acids. In DNA form, the CDR3 reads TGTGCCAGCTCACCACCGAGCGGGGAGACCCAGTACTTC. Translation gives CASSPPSGETQYF.

The chain combines TRBV5-7 with TRBJ1-5; D is undetermined. TRBV5-7 is an ORF for which the function is uncertain. The length of the CDR3 is 13 residues. V lost 0 bases and J 6 bases, leaving 7 bases between the germline ends. The CDR3 spells CASSLAGSQPQHF. The CDR3 DNA follows: TGTGCCAGCAGCTTGGCGGGTAGTCAGCCCCAGCATTTT.

CDR3 nucleotides: TGTGCCAGCAGCGTAGATGGGCAGGGTAATGGAAACACCATATATTTT. This gives the protein CASSVDGQGNGNTIYF. The V and J genes are TRBV9 and TRBJ1-3, with D possibly TRBD1 on 5 matching bases. The germline V gene encodes CDR1 SGDLS and CDR2 YYNGEE. V lost 0 bases to trimming and J lost 3 bases, with 13 bases between them. CDR3 length: 16 residues.

The table lists this clone with a few counts. This chain uses TRBV7-3 with TRBJ2-2; 10 bases map to TRBD1. The CDR3 totals 14 residues. Trimming took 6 bases from V and 7 from J; bases not matched to a gene: 5. Germline CDR1 reads SGHTA; CDR2 reads FQGTGA. The CDR3 sequence is CASSRQGAGGELFF. CDR3 bases: TGTGCCAGCAGTCGACAGGGGGCGGGCGGGGAGCTGTTTTTT.

The chain joins TRBV18 to TRBJ2-4; D is tentatively TRBD1 or TRBD2 (5 bases each). CDR1 and CDR2 (germline): KGHSH, LQKENI. The CDR3 covers 15 residues. Trimming stripped 3 bases from V and 6 bases from J, with 15 bases between. CDR3 DNA sequence: TGTGCCAGCTCACCCTCGGGTCTTGGGGGAAACATTCAGTACTTC. Translated: CASSPSGLGGNIQYF.

This clone is a singleton in its sample. This chain connects TRBV6-4 to TRBJ2-3, with D perhaps being TRBD1 or TRBD2 (7 bases each). With 4 bases removed from V and 2 bases from J, the gap between germline ends came to 10 bases. Germline-derived CDR1 and CDR2 are MRHNA and SNTAGT. This CDR3 comprises 14 residues. The CDR3 bases are TGTGCCAGCAGTGCAGGGGGGGTCACAGATACGCAGTATTTT. The encoded protein is CASSAGGVTDTQYF.

This clone was recorded only once. This sequence joins TRBV6-6 and TRBJ1-5; D gene uncertain. The germline V gene encodes CDR1 MNHNY and CDR2 SVGAGI (reference sequence). V shed 3 bases and J shed 7 bases, with 16 bases lying between them. The CDR3 is 15 residues long. CDR3 protein: CASSYGVVGRQPQHF. The CDR3 nucleotides are TGTGCCAGCAGTTATGGTGTTGTCGGTAGGCAGCCCCAGCATTTT.

The gene calls are TRBV28 and TRBJ2-3; D is perhaps TRBD1 (6 bases). Trimming cost V 6 bases and J 0 bases, with 7 bases left between them. In germline, CDR1 is MDHEN, CDR2 SYDVKM. This CDR3 is built from 13 residues. The CDR3 sequence is CASRDSSTDTQYF. CDR3 sequence (DNA): TGTGCCAGCAGGGACAGCAGCACAGATACGCAGTATTTT. The full variable domain, with the rest looked up from reference TRBV28 and TRBJ2-3, is DVKVTQSSRYLVKRTGEKVFLECVQDMDHENMFWYRQDPGLGLRLIYFSYDVKMKEKGDIPEGYSVSREKKERFSLILESASTNQTSMYLCASRDSSTDTQYFGPGTRLTVL.

The chain recombines TRBV5-1 with TRBJ1-6, with 8 bases identical to TRBD1. CDR3 length: 15 amino acids. Germline V CDR1 and CDR2: SGHRS, YFSETQ. J was trimmed by 6 bases and V by 3 bases; bases with no gene match: 5. CDR3 region: CASSSQGALNSPLHF. Written as DNA, the CDR3 is TGCGCCAGCAGCTCCCAGGGGGCGCTTAATTCACCCCTCCACTTT.

This sequence joins TRBV7-9 and TRBJ2-3; 9 bases match TRBD2. Germline loops: CDR1 SEHNR, CDR2 FQNEAQ (reference sequence). Trimming took 1 base from V and 4 from J; bases not matched to a gene: 6. CDR3 size: 16 residues. Here the CDR3 DNA reads TGTGCCAGCAGCTTAGTGTTAGCGGGAGCCGCAGATACGCAGTATTTT. Residues: CASSLVLAGAADTQYF.

V is TRBV4-3 and J is TRBJ2-7; no reliable D call. V was trimmed by 2 bases and J by 6 bases, leaving 11 bases between them. The CDR3 is 13 residues long. CDR1 and CDR2 (germline): LGHNA, YSLEER. The CDR3 nucleotides are TGCGCCAGCAGCCAACTCGGAGTGGGCGAGCAGTACTTC. This encodes CASSQLGVGEQYF.

The rearrangement uses TRBV6-5 and TRBJ2-1; D possibly corresponds to TRBD2 (6 bases). Germline CDR1 reads MNHEY; CDR2 reads SVGAGI. This CDR3 spans 15 amino acids. Trimming cost V 6 bases and J 5 bases, with 17 bases left between them. As DNA, the CDR3 is TGTGCCAGCAGGCCCACTAGCCCCTCTGACAATGAGCAGTTCTTC. This codes for CASRPTSPSDNEQFF.

The genes are TRBV27 and TRBJ1-1; D is undetermined. The CDR3 contains 14 residues. Between the trimmed V and J ends, which lost 7 bases and 2 bases, there was a span of 14 bases. The germline CDR1 and CDR2 sequences are MNHEY and SMNVEV (reference sequence). Here the CDR3 reads CASNRRGLNTEAFF. Here the CDR3 DNA reads TGTGCCAGCAATCGTCGGGGTCTAAACACTGAAGCTTTCTTT.

The genes are TRBV10-3 and TRBJ2-7; TRBD1 might be the D (5 bases). Germline V gene data show CDR1 as ENHRY and CDR2 as SYGVKD. This CDR3 spans 14 amino acids. V was clipped by 5 bases and J by 4 bases, with 15 bases between them. CDR3 DNA sequence: TGTGCCATCAGTACTGGGGCAACTTGGTACGAGCAGTACTTC. This sequence encodes CAISTGATWYEQYF.

This sequence joins TRBV29-1 and TRBJ2-1; TRBD2 agrees at 7 bases. J lost 5 bases, V lost 4 bases, and 5 bases had no gene match. This CDR3 contains 13 residues. Germline lookup yields CDR1 SQVTM and CDR2 ANQGSEA. CDR3: CSVGGSINNEQFF. CDR3 coding DNA: TGCAGCGTTGGCGGGAGTATCAACAATGAGCAGTTCTTC.

J is TRBJ2-5 and V is TRBV9, with 7 bases aligning to TRBD1. With 0 bases clipped from V and 5 bases from J, the junction kept 4 bases outside the gene matches. Germline V gene sequence: CDR1 SGDLS, CDR2 YYNGEE. There are 14 residues in the CDR3. CDR3 sequence reads: CASSVGQGGETQYF. The CDR3 DNA reads as TGTGCCAGCAGCGTAGGACAGGGCGGGGAGACCCAGTACTTC. Drawing the rest from reference TRBV9 and TRBJ2-5, the complete variable domain is DSGVTQTPKHLITATGQRVTLRCSPRSGDLSVYWYQQSLDQGLQFLIQYYNGEERAKGNILERFSAQQFPDLHSELNLSSLELGDSALYFCASSVGQGGETQYFGPGTRLLVL.

The J gene is TRBJ2-3, the V gene TRBV28; 7 bases agree with TRBD1. The germline CDR1 and CDR2 sequences are MDHEN and SYDVKM. V lost 6 bases and J lost 3; bases outside the gene matches: 12. The CDR3 has 16 amino acids. The CDR3 region is CASSHSTGKGTDTQYF. The CDR3 nucleotides are TGTGCCAGCAGCCACTCGACAGGGAAGGGGACAGATACGCAGTATTTT.

This rearrangement joins TRBV5-6 to TRBJ1-2; D is unresolved. V shed 4 bases and J shed 4 bases, with 11 bases lying between them. The length of the CDR3 is 13 residues. Per the germline V gene, CDR1 is SGHDT and CDR2 is YYEEEE. CDR3 region: CASSHARSYGYTF. The DNA of the CDR3 is TGTGCCAGCAGCCACGCACGTTCCTATGGCTACACCTTC.

In this sample, this clone turned up once. The V and J genes are TRBV5-1 and TRBJ1-1; D may be TRBD1 (6 bases). Germline assignment: CDR1 SGHRS and CDR2 YFSETQ. The length of the CDR3 is 15 residues. V was shortened by 4 bases and J by 0 bases, with 13 bases between the two germline ends. The CDR3 sequence is CASSKGDRVNTEAFF. The CDR3, as DNA: TGCGCCAGCAGCAAGGGGGACCGGGTGAACACTGAAGCTTTCTTT.

The chain has TRBV29-1 and TRBJ1-1, with a possible D match to TRBD1 (6 bases). The CDR3 extends over 15 amino acids. Trimming removed 5 bases at V and 1 base at J, with 17 bases between. The V gene's germline CDR1 is SQVTM and CDR2 ANQGSEA. The CDR3 nucleotides read TGCAGCGTTACACCAGGGGCTCTCGGGAACACTGAAGCTTTCTTT. Protein: CSVTPGALGNTEAFF.

The genes are TRBV6-5 and TRBJ1-1; the D gene is possibly TRBD1 (5 bases). Germline V CDR1 and CDR2: MNHEY, SVGAGI. V was cut by 6 bases and J by 10 bases, with 12 bases left in between. The CDR3 spans 11 residues. The CDR3 reads CASSPVRGAFF. The DNA for the CDR3 is TGTGCCAGCAGCCCGGTTAGGGGAGCTTTCTTT.

This clone was counted between two and nine times. This chain links TRBV11-2 with TRBJ2-6; possibly TRBD1 or TRBD2 for D (5 bases each). The CDR3 extends over 18 amino acids. Germline values: CDR1 SGHAT, CDR2 FQNNGV. V lost 1 base to trimming and J lost 2 bases, with 15 bases between them. In DNA, the CDR3 is TGTGCCAGCAGCTTAGGAGGGGCGCGTTTGACTGGGGCCAACGTCCTGACTTTC. Encoded protein: CASSLGGARLTGANVLTF.

The V call is TRBV25-1, the J call TRBJ2-3; no clear D gene. The CDR3 runs to 16 residues. The V and J ends lost 5 bases and 0 bases respectively, with 15 bases between them. From germline, CDR1 is MGHDK and CDR2 SYGVNS. The CDR3 loop reads CASSPRQGSSTDTQYF. DNA of the CDR3: TGTGCCAGCAGTCCCCGACAAGGCAGTAGCACAGATACGCAGTATTTT.